This T cell receptor beta chain is from a study of T-cell reconstitution after alpha-beta-depleted transplantation in children. The CDR3 length is 16 residues. Trimming took 3 bases from V and 1 from J; bases not matched to a gene: 4. Germline values: CDR1 ENHRY, CDR2 SYGVKD. Unique molecular identifiers tagged the TCRbeta library. MiXCR, run by TCRdb on the PCR reads, gives a single entry per CDR3 protein. The table records about 610,000 distinct CDR3 sequences, roughly a tenth of them present only once. V gene TRBV10-3 combines with J gene TRBJ2-7; 12 bases are shared with TRBD2. This TCR was sampled from a human donor who donated a stem cell graft to a child with acute myeloid leukemia. The specimen was PBMCs from the stem cell graft donor, collected from the stem cell graft. Written as DNA, the CDR3 is TGTGCCATCAGTGAACCTAGCGGGAGGGGTTCCTACGAGCAGTACTTC. It codes for CAISEPSGRGSYEQYF.